The count of the clone carrying this T cell receptor (beta chain) is one. Its target is unknown. TCRdb's table, derived via immunoSEQ multiplex PCR, lists solely in-frame clones and lacks some. The sample lists just over 70,000 clones; 86% were seen once. This sample stems from a study of T cells in localized non-small cell lung cancer. Trimming took 5 bases from V and 3 from J; bases not matched to a gene: 9. Germline CDR1 GTSNPN, CDR2 SVGIG (reference sequence). The CDR3 totals 14 residues. Study-wide findings and caveats: Among the top 100 tumor clones, a median around 57 appeared in adjacent lung. Adjacent uninvolved lung tissue had the highest T cell clonality, exceeding tumor.

V and J are TRBV30 and TRBJ2-5; 7 bases are shared with TRBD1. This sample comprised peripheral blood, obtained before any cancer treatment. This clonotype originated in an older male donor with stage III squamous cell lung carcinoma. CDR3 amino acids: CAWVRDRYEETQYF. CDR3 DNA: TGTGCCTGGGTCCGGGACAGATATGAAGAGACCCAGTACTTC.